The TCR beta chain described here comes from a study of T cells after yellow fever vaccination. This clonotype was picked up a small number of times. Antigen: not known. By 5'RACE template switching, TCR cDNA was produced, with a universal primer site and UMIs added in the process. TCRdb redid the calling of the 5' RACE reads with MiXCR, one entry per CDR3 protein. The table records tens of thousands of distinct CDR3 sequences, 7.1% of them present only once. Germline V lookup: CDR1 SGHAT, CDR2 FQNNGV. J lost 6 bases, V lost 4 bases, and 10 bases had no gene match. The CDR3 length is 16 residues. Study conclusions and caveats: A large majority of primary-vaccination clones showed up again after the booster (roughly 96% CD4, around 90% CD8). Contamination by abundant bulk-population clonotypes could be present in FACS-sorted repertoires. Only a minor proportion of clonotypes was detected across both CD4 and CD8 compartments.

The source of this sequence is a man between 18 and 29 years old who received the YFV17D yellow fever vaccine. The chain links TRBV11-2 to TRBJ2-4; 9 bases fit TRBD2. Material: CD8+ T cells sorted from PBMCs, obtained 5 days after the first yellow fever vaccination. In DNA, the CDR3 is TGTGCCAGCAGCTCCCCAAGCGGGGGGCAGGGAAACATTCAGTACTTC. Its translation: CASSSPSGGQGNIQYF.